The 23 T cell receptor beta chains given below trace back to one sample, sequenced in a study of shared clonotypes between healthy human individuals. Assay used: immunoSEQ multiplex PCR; TCRdb lists only in-frame clones, some missing. The data contain approximately 710,000 clones, 80% to 95% of them singletons. Sequencing was carried out using memory CD8+ T cells from PBMCs. Subset in this sample: CD45RO+ cells pooled with CCR7-negative TemRA cells. The origin of the receptors is a man aged 18-30 years in good health. Some clones in this sample may be carry-over from other donors' samples.

V is TRBV29-1 and J is TRBJ2-2; the D call may be TRBD1 or TRBD2 (7 bases each). Germline V gene data show CDR1 as SQVTM and CDR2 as ANQGSEA. Trimming pared 4 bases from V and 5 bases from J, leaving 17 bases between. This CDR3 region has 15 residues. CDR3: CSVVGRGGLTGELFF. The CDR3 coding sequence is TGCAGCGTTGTAGGCAGGGGGGGTCTGACCGGGGAGCTGTTTTTT.

The rearrangement joins TRBV6-5 to TRBJ1-2; 9 nucleotides match TRBD1. Germline loops: CDR1 MNHEY, CDR2 SVGAGI. Unmatched junction bases numbered 8, after V lost 5 bases and J lost 7 bases. The CDR3 consists of 14 residues. The CDR3: CASSPRDRVGGYTF. The CDR3 coding sequence is TGTGCCAGCAGTCCGCGGGACAGGGTTGGTGGCTACACCTTC.

This clone was recorded once. This CDR3 reads CASSFGPQPGRYEQYF. The CDR3 DNA reads TGTGCCAGCAGTTTTGGGCCCCAACCAGGGAGGTACGAGCAGTACTTC. The chain links TRBV27 to TRBJ2-7, with a weak D call TRBD2 (6 bases). V shed 3 bases and J shed 4 bases, with 19 bases lying between them. The CDR3 has 16 residues. In germline, CDR1 is MNHEY, CDR2 SMNVEV (reference sequence).

The chain couples TRBV9 to TRBJ2-7; 7 positions agree with TRBD1. The CDR3 spans 15 residues. Germline V CDR1 and CDR2: SGDLS, YYNGEE. V was pared by 1 base and J by 5 bases, with 9 bases of the junction left unmatched. In DNA form, the CDR3 reads TGTGCCAGCAGCGTATGGTCAGGGGGAGAAAACGAGCAGTACTTC. It is translated as CASSVWSGGENEQYF.

The chain uses TRBV7-9 and TRBJ2-7; D is ambiguous. The CDR3 is made up of 15 amino acids. Germline V gene sequence: CDR1 SEHNR, CDR2 FQNEAQ (reference sequence). V lost 5 bases, J lost 0 bases, and 14 bases lay in between. In DNA, the CDR3 is TGTGCCAGCAGCCCTCCCAGCTTTAGCTCCTACGAGCAGTACTTC. The encoded protein is CASSPPSFSSYEQYF.

A single count supports this clone. V gene TRBV28 combines with J gene TRBJ2-7; D gene ambiguous. The germline CDR1 and CDR2 sequences are MDHEN and SYDVKM. The CDR3 totals 13 residues. Trimming shortened V by 5 bases and J by 4 bases, and 12 bases separated the two germline ends. The CDR3 nucleotides are TGTGCCAGCAGTGGCCGACCATCTTACGAGCAGTACTTC. Its protein product is CASSGRPSYEQYF.

The rearrangement joins TRBV4-1 to TRBJ2-7, with TRBD2 matching over 11 bases. This CDR3 region has 18 residues. Germline V lookup: CDR1 MGHRA, CDR2 YSYEKL. V gave up 0 bases and J gave up 2 bases; unmatched junction bases: 9. In nucleotides, the CDR3 is TGCGCCAGCAGCCAAGAGGGGGCAACTAGCGGGAGACCCTACGAGCAGTACTTC. Amino acids: CASSQEGATSGRPYEQYF.

This sequence joins TRBV27 and TRBJ2-7, with D possibly matching TRBD2 (7 bases). CDR1 is MNHEY, CDR2 SMNVEV, per germline (reference sequence). CDR3 length: 14 amino acids. The V gene lost 7 bases and the J gene lost 2 bases, with 15 bases spanning the gap. CDR3 sequence: CASKGGGRTYEQYF. In nucleotides, the CDR3 is TGTGCCAGCAAGGGGGGGGGACGTACCTACGAGCAGTACTTC.

This clone appeared a single time. The gene calls are TRBV18 and TRBJ2-5; 10 positions agree with TRBD2. The junction had 4 bases not matched to a gene; V was cut back by 9 bases and J by 0 bases. CDR1 KGHSH and CDR2 LQKENI come from the germline V gene. The CDR3 is 14 residues long. CDR3 DNA sequence: TGTGCCAGTTCCGGGACTAGCGACCAAGAGACCCAGTACTTC. As protein: CASSGTSDQETQYF.

The J gene is TRBJ1-2, the V gene TRBV20-1; unclear D gene. Per germline, CDR1 DFQATT and CDR2 SNEGSKA (reference sequence). The CDR3 runs 9 residues. The CDR3 reads CNSGDGYTF. The CDR3 DNA reads as TGCAATTCCGGAGATGGCTACACCTTC.

The chain has TRBV14 and TRBJ1-2, with D unclear. Looked up from germline, CDR1 is SGHDN and CDR2 is FVKESK. Trimming removed 1 base from V and 2 bases from J, with 5 bases in between. The CDR3 is made up of 13 amino acids. This CDR3 is CASSQARNYGYTF. CDR3 coding DNA: TGTGCCAGCAGCCAAGCCAGGAACTATGGCTACACCTTC.

V is TRBV6-1 and J is TRBJ2-7; the D is unclear. The CDR3 sequence is 13 residues long. Trimming left V 1 base short and J 1 base short, with 5 bases between. Germline V gives CDR1 MNHNS, CDR2 SASEGT. Here the CDR3 reads CASSEVSSYEQYF. The CDR3 DNA follows: TGTGCCAGCAGTGAAGTGTCTTCCTACGAGCAGTACTTC.

In DNA form, the CDR3 reads TGTGCCAGTAGTATAGATCTTGAGCCCATCACAGATACGCAGTATTTT. Its protein product is CASSIDLEPITDTQYF. The J gene is TRBJ2-3, the V gene TRBV19; D unresolved. V was clipped by 0 bases and J by 2 bases, with 12 bases between them. The CDR3 is made up of 16 amino acids. CDR1 LNHDA and CDR2 SQIVND come from the germline V gene (reference sequence).

This chain joins TRBV29-1 and TRBJ2-7, with D possibly being TRBD2 (6 bases). The V and J ends lost 7 bases and 5 bases respectively, with 18 bases between them. CDR1 is SQVTM and CDR2 is ANQGSEA in the germline V gene. This CDR3 is built from 13 residues. The CDR3 nucleotides read TGCAGCGCACGTGGAGGTGCGGGGCACGAGCAGTACTTC. It codes for CSARGGAGHEQYF.

The V call is TRBV7-8, the J call TRBJ1-1; D call uncertain. The germline CDR1 and CDR2 sequences are SGHVS and FQNEAQ. CDR3 length equals 13 residues. V lost 5 bases to trimming and J lost 3 bases, with 10 bases between them. The CDR3 loop reads CASSSGQYTEAFF. CDR3 nucleotides: TGTGCCAGCAGCAGTGGGCAGTACACTGAAGCTTTCTTT.

With respect to this clone: Distinct nucleotide sequences in the sample also encode this CDR3. Here the CDR3 reads CASSLGVGTEAFF. The CDR3 DNA sequence: TGTGCCAGCAGCTTAGGGGTTGGGACTGAAGCTTTCTTT. The chain is built from TRBV27 and TRBJ1-1, with D possibly being TRBD1 (5 bases). CDR3 length: 13 residues. The V and J ends lost 6 bases and 5 bases respectively, with 13 bases between them. The germline V gene has CDR1 MNHEY and CDR2 SMNVEV (reference sequence).

The chain links TRBV2 to TRBJ2-1, with D tentatively TRBD1 (5 bases). Germline CDR1 reads SNHLY; CDR2 reads FYNNEI. The V end lost 6 bases, the J end lost 5 bases, and 20 bases lay between the germline ends. This CDR3 has 16 amino acids. CDR3 sequence reads: CASSGDGSLGDNEQFF. Written as DNA, the CDR3 is TGTGCCAGCAGCGGTGATGGGTCCCTAGGGGACAATGAGCAGTTCTTC.

This chain uses TRBV28 with TRBJ2-7; either TRBD1 or TRBD2 may supply D (9 bases each). Trimming shortened V by 4 bases and J by 4 bases, and 26 bases separated the two germline ends. Germline V CDR1 and CDR2: MDHEN, SYDVKM. The length of the CDR3 is 18 residues. The CDR3 nucleotides read TGTGCCAGCAGTTGGTGGAGACAGGGGGAAAGCGGGAGGTACGAGCAGTACTTC. Protein: CASSWWRQGESGRYEQYF.

J is TRBJ2-3 and V is TRBV25-1; no firm D call. Trimming shortened V by 2 bases and J by 2 bases, and 14 bases separated the two germline ends. Germline CDR1 reads MGHDK; CDR2 reads SYGVNS. The CDR3 consists of 16 residues. The CDR3 loop reads CASSERLGGNTDTQYF. DNA of the CDR3: TGTGCCAGCAGTGAACGCTTAGGCGGAAACACAGATACGCAGTATTTT.

The table lists this clone with a count of one. The genes are TRBV15 and TRBJ2-7; D not certain. This CDR3 comprises 16 residues. Per the germline V gene, CDR1 is LNHNV and CDR2 is YYDKDF (reference sequence). Trimming took off 0 bases at V and 4 bases at J, with 16 bases between the two ends. The CDR3 loop reads CATSRDLDPTLYEQYF. Written as DNA, the CDR3 is TGTGCCACCAGCAGAGATCTCGACCCAACGCTTTACGAGCAGTACTTC.

This chain joins TRBV7-9 and TRBJ2-1; TRBD2 matches at 8 bases. This CDR3 is 14 amino acids long. Germline V lookup: CDR1 SEHNR, CDR2 FQNEAQ (reference sequence). Trimming removed 5 bases from V and 2 bases from J; junction bases left unmatched: 2. CDR3 sequence: CASSVSGTYNEQFF. The DNA for the CDR3 is TGTGCCAGCAGCGTTAGCGGGACCTACAATGAGCAGTTCTTC.

V gene TRBV6-5 combines with J gene TRBJ2-3; a possible D gene is TRBD2 (6 bases). The germline CDR1 and CDR2 sequences are MNHEY and SVGAGI. The CDR3 contains 15 residues. The V end lost 6 bases, the J end lost 2 bases, and 15 bases lay between the germline ends. The CDR3 region is CASSQNEDYTDTQYF. In DNA form, the CDR3 reads TGTGCCAGCAGCCAAAATGAGGACTACACAGATACGCAGTATTTT.

This chain uses TRBV6-5 with TRBJ2-7; TRBD1 might be the D (5 bases). CDR1 is MNHEY and CDR2 is SVGAGI in the germline V gene. Trimming left V 0 bases short and J 4 bases short, with 10 bases between. This CDR3 is 14 amino acids long. CDR3: CASSYSGRAYEQYF. CDR3 nucleotide sequence: TGTGCCAGCAGTTACTCGGGCAGGGCGTACGAGCAGTACTTC.